The 27 T cell receptor beta chains below were found in one sample sequenced in a study of identifying expanded T cells in peripheral blood. Repertoires were generated with immunoSEQ multiplex PCR, while TCRdb's copy carries only in-frame clones and drops some. The sample includes approximately 79,000 clones, roughly nine tenths of them seen just once. Sequencing was done on a sample of blood. Every receptor here comes from a person between 18 and 75 years old in good health.

The chain uses TRBV19 and TRBJ2-7; D is perhaps TRBD2 (7 bases). The V gene lost 2 bases and the J gene lost 3 bases, with 14 bases spanning the gap. Germline loops: CDR1 LNHDA, CDR2 SQIVND (reference sequence). The CDR3 is 15 amino acids. The CDR3 DNA follows: TGTGCCAGTAGTATAAAGCGGGAAGGGGGCTACGAGCAGTACTTC. Its translation is CASSIKREGGYEQYF.

This rearrangement joins TRBV28 to TRBJ1-5, with a weak D call TRBD1 (6 bases). V lost 5 bases, J lost 2 bases, and 10 bases lay in between. This CDR3 contains 14 residues. Germline CDR1 and CDR2: MDHEN and SYDVKM. The CDR3 protein is CASSGAGGNQPQHF. The CDR3 bases are TGTGCCAGCAGTGGGGCAGGGGGCAATCAGCCCCAGCATTTT.

This chain links TRBV19 with TRBJ2-7, with 8 nucleotides matching TRBD1. The CDR3 has 17 residues. CDR1 LNHDA and CDR2 SQIVND come from the germline V gene (reference sequence). After removal of 5 bases from V and 2 bases from J, the junction contained 14 bases not matched to a gene. This CDR3 is CASSVVLWTGPPYEQYF. CDR3 DNA: TGTGCCAGTAGTGTCGTTCTTTGGACAGGGCCACCCTACGAGCAGTACTTC.

This clone was recorded once. The rearrangement joins TRBV28 to TRBJ1-5; possible D gene TRBD1, 6 bases. Germline lookup yields CDR1 MDHEN and CDR2 SYDVKM. This CDR3 contains 15 residues. Trimming left V 5 bases short and J 6 bases short, with 17 bases between. This chain's CDR3 is CASSLRGAESQPQHF. In DNA, the CDR3 is TGTGCCAGCAGTCTAAGGGGGGCTGAAAGTCAGCCCCAGCATTTT.

The chain carries TRBV7-6 and TRBJ1-6; D is unclear. CDR3 length: 14 amino acids. Germline V lookup: CDR1 SGHVS, CDR2 FNYEAQ. V lost 5 bases to trimming and J lost 7 bases, with 12 bases between them. The CDR3 loop reads CASSLGFGNSPLHF. DNA of the CDR3: TGTGCCAGCAGCCTGGGTTTCGGGAATTCACCCCTCCACTTT.

The chain recombines TRBV9 with TRBJ1-4; D is possibly TRBD1 (5 bases). The CDR3 covers 15 residues. V lost 0 bases, J lost 8 bases, and 14 bases lay in between. CDR1 and CDR2 (germline): SGDLS, YYNGEE. CDR3 loop: CASSVDVGENEKLFF. Written as DNA, the CDR3 is TGTGCCAGCAGCGTAGATGTAGGGGAAAACGAAAAACTGTTTTTT.

The chain couples TRBV27 to TRBJ2-3; D gene uncertain. CDR3 size: 13 residues. With 3 bases removed from V and 0 bases from J, the gap between germline ends came to 4 bases. In germline, CDR1 is MNHEY, CDR2 SMNVEV (reference sequence). The CDR3 is CASSFGSTDTQYF. CDR3 nucleotides: TGTGCCAGCAGTTTTGGTAGCACAGATACGCAGTATTTT.

This chain links TRBV29-1 with TRBJ2-7; D gene uncertain. The CDR3 spans 12 residues. V lost 0 bases to trimming and J lost 3 bases, with 6 bases between them. Per germline, CDR1 SQVTM and CDR2 ANQGSEA. CDR3 bases: TGCAGCGTTGAAGATCACAGCTACGAGCAGTACTTC. Protein product: CSVEDHSYEQYF.

This chain joins TRBV18 and TRBJ2-3, with TRBD1 as a possible D gene (6 bases). CDR1 is KGHSH and CDR2 is LQKENI in the germline V gene. V lost 6 bases to trimming and J lost 3 bases, with 22 bases between them. This CDR3 has 17 residues. The CDR3 spells CASSPNLAGARTDTQYF. The CDR3 DNA follows: TGTGCCAGCTCCCCCAATCTTGCAGGGGCGAGGACAGATACGCAGTATTTT.

A remark on this clone: Germline and junction disagree at one end, which may indicate a read error. V is TRBV28 and J is TRBJ2-4; the match to TRBD2 covers 13 bases. Germline CDR1 is MDHEN and CDR2 is SYDVKM. The CDR3 consists of 13 residues. CDR3 region: CASSMTRLAGGHF. As DNA, the CDR3 is TGTGCCAGCAGTATGACTCGACTAGCGGGAGGTCACTTC.

The rearrangement uses TRBV12-5 and TRBJ2-2; 8 nucleotides align to TRBD1. Germline CDR1 and CDR2: LGHNT and FRNRAP. The CDR3 has 17 amino acids. The junction had 13 bases not matched to a gene; V was cut back by 6 bases and J by 4 bases. CDR3 sequence reads: CASGKVSGTGITGELFF. CDR3 DNA: TGTGCTAGTGGCAAAGTCTCCGGGACAGGAATCACCGGGGAGCTGTTTTTT.

This chain uses TRBV18 with TRBJ2-3; a weak D match, TRBD1 (6 bases). The CDR3 is 14 amino acids. V lost 0 bases to trimming and J lost 5 bases, with 9 bases between them. From germline, CDR1 is KGHSH and CDR2 LQKENI. CDR3 loop: CASSPPGAVDTQYF. CDR3 coding DNA: TGTGCCAGCTCACCACCGGGGGCAGTAGATACGCAGTATTTT.

This clone was seen just once. The V and J genes are TRBV19 and TRBJ1-4; TRBD1 is a possible D gene (5 bases). The CDR3 sequence is 16 residues long. V lost 6 bases and J lost 0, with 14 bases in between. CDR1 and CDR2 (germline): LNHDA, SQIVND (reference sequence). The CDR3 sequence is CASSRQLLATNEKLFF. The DNA for the CDR3 is TGTGCCAGTAGCCGACAGCTACTCGCAACTAATGAAAAACTGTTTTTT.

This chain connects TRBV10-3 to TRBJ1-2; D not resolved. CDR1 is ENHRY and CDR2 is SYGVKD in the germline V gene. This CDR3 is 13 amino acids long. V lost 6 bases, J lost 3 bases, and 11 bases lay in between. The chain's CDR3 is CAIRPRADYGYTF. Written as DNA, the CDR3 is TGTGCCATCAGGCCCCGGGCGGACTATGGCTACACCTTC.

V gene TRBV29-1 combines with J gene TRBJ2-3; 8 bases are shared with TRBD1. From germline, CDR1 is SQVTM and CDR2 ANQGSEA. The CDR3 length is 15 residues. The junction had 11 bases not matched to a gene; V was cut back by 7 bases and J by 2 bases. This CDR3 reads CSGGRGQGTTDTQYF. For the CDR3, the DNA is TGCAGCGGGGGACGAGGACAGGGAACCACAGATACGCAGTATTTT.

V is TRBV5-1 and J is TRBJ1-1; D is ambiguous. Trimming took off 0 bases at V and 8 bases at J, with 5 bases between the two ends. The germline gives CDR1 SGHRS, CDR2 YFSETQ. This CDR3 region has 11 residues. In nucleotides, the CDR3 is TGCGCCAGCAGCTTGGGCAGGGAAGCTTTCTTT. As protein: CASSLGREAFF.

The CDR3 bases are TGTGCCAGCAGCCCCCTTGGAGCGATGAGCTCCTACGAGCAGTACTTC. This sequence encodes CASSPLGAMSSYEQYF. V and J are TRBV7-2 and TRBJ2-7; no clear D. Germline assignment: CDR1 SGHTA and CDR2 FQGNSA. This CDR3 contains 16 residues. The V and J ends lost 5 bases and 0 bases respectively, with 17 bases between them.

The rearrangement uses TRBV6-5 and TRBJ2-7; 9 nucleotides match TRBD1. The CDR3 is made up of 15 amino acids. V was clipped by 6 bases and J by 3 bases; unmatched bases: 9. The germline V gene has CDR1 MNHEY and CDR2 SVGAGI. The CDR3 loop reads CASSPPRTGDYEQYF. CDR3 DNA: TGTGCCAGCAGCCCACCCAGGACAGGGGACTACGAGCAGTACTTC.

The DNA of the CDR3 is TGCGCCAGCAGTACCGGACTAGCAGTCTACGAGCAGTACTTC. It is translated as CASSTGLAVYEQYF. V is TRBV5-1 and J is TRBJ2-7; TRBD2 agrees at 8 bases. The CDR3 is 14 residues long. With V trimmed by 5 bases and J by 3 bases, 7 bases remained unmatched. CDR1 and CDR2 (germline): SGHRS, YFSETQ.

CDR3 region: CASATDRGGEKLFF. The CDR3 coding sequence is TGTGCTAGTGCCACAGACAGGGGAGGAGAAAAACTGTTTTTT. The chain employs TRBV12-5 and TRBJ1-4, with 8 bases fitting TRBD1. V gave up 7 bases and J gave up 8 bases; unmatched junction bases: 9. CDR3 length equals 14 residues. Germline V gives CDR1 LGHNT, CDR2 FRNRAP. Full variable domain (outside the CDR3, taken from reference TRBV12-5 and TRBJ1-4): DARVTQTPRHKVTEMGQEVTMRCQPILGHNTVFWYRQTMMQGLELLAYFRNRAPLDDSGMPKDRFSAEMPDATLATLKIQPSEPRDSAVYFCASATDRGGEKLFFGSGTQLSVL.

A single count supports this clone. This rearrangement joins TRBV27 to TRBJ2-5; 7 nucleotides line up with TRBD1. V was pared by 6 bases and J by 1 base, with 26 bases of the junction left unmatched. The length of the CDR3 is 21 residues. Germline CDR1 and CDR2: MNHEY and SMNVEV (reference sequence). CDR3 sequence: CASSYLRPGTDLSHGQETQYF. For the CDR3, the DNA is TGTGCCAGCAGCTATTTACGGCCTGGGACAGACCTATCCCACGGCCAAGAGACCCAGTACTTC.

V and J are TRBV29-1 and TRBJ2-5; D may correspond to TRBD1 or TRBD2 (5 bases each). The germline V gene has CDR1 SQVTM and CDR2 ANQGSEA. V lost 7 bases to trimming and J lost 3 bases, with 15 bases between them. The CDR3 has 13 amino acids. The CDR3 sequence: CSGTTTGEETQYF. The CDR3 DNA reads as TGCAGCGGGACGACTACAGGAGAAGAGACCCAGTACTTC.

The chain carries TRBV6-1 and TRBJ2-3; 8 nucleotides align to TRBD1. The CDR3 runs 14 residues. The germline gives CDR1 MNHNS, CDR2 SASEGT. The junction had 5 bases not matched to a gene; V was cut back by 6 bases and J by 3 bases. Here the CDR3 reads CASSLRQGTDTQYF. The CDR3 coding sequence is TGTGCCAGCAGCCTCCGACAGGGGACAGATACGCAGTATTTT.

The chain combines TRBV11-2 with TRBJ2-7, with D possibly being TRBD1 or TRBD2 (5 bases each). This CDR3 contains 15 residues. From germline, CDR1 is SGHAT and CDR2 FQNNGV. Trimming removed 2 bases at V and 3 bases at J, with 14 bases between. The CDR3 here is CASSLMGWDRYEQYF. CDR3 coding DNA: TGTGCCAGCAGCTTAATGGGGTGGGACCGCTACGAGCAGTACTTC.

The chain has TRBV7-9 and TRBJ2-1; 11 bases align to TRBD2. The V segment lost 10 bases and the J segment 9 bases; nucleotides outside the gene matches: 14. CDR1 and CDR2 (germline): SEHNR, FQNEAQ (reference sequence). This CDR3 has 15 residues. The CDR3 DNA sequence: TGTGCCACCGTCCCAATAGCGGGAGGGAGGGCTGAGCAGTTCTTC. It codes for CATVPIAGGRAEQFF.

This chain connects TRBV2 to TRBJ1-4; weak D call: TRBD1 (5 bases). The length of the CDR3 is 15 residues. The V end lost 6 bases, the J end lost 10 bases, and 21 bases lay between the germline ends. Germline loops: CDR1 SNHLY, CDR2 FYNNEI. The CDR3 DNA is TGTGCCAGCAGAGACCGGGGGAACTTCAAGGGAAAACTGTTTTTT. It specifies CASRDRGNFKGKLFF.

This chain connects TRBV30 to TRBJ2-2, with 9 nucleotides matching TRBD1. CDR3 size: 15 residues. CDR1 and CDR2 from the germline V gene are GTSNPN and SVGIG (reference sequence). V dropped 5 bases and J dropped 5; count of bases not matched to a gene: 9. The CDR3 DNA reads as TGTGCCTGGGGGTACAGGGGGCGGAGAACCGGGGAGCTGTTTTTT. This codes for CAWGYRGRRTGELFF. The full variable domain, in which reference TRBV30 and TRBJ2-2 provide the parts outside the CDR3, is SQTIHQWPATLVQPVGSPLSLECTVEGTSNPNLYWYRQAAGRGLQLLFYSVGIGQISSEVPQNLSASRPQDRQFILSSKKLLLSDSGFYLCAWGYRGRRTGELFFGEGSRLTVL.